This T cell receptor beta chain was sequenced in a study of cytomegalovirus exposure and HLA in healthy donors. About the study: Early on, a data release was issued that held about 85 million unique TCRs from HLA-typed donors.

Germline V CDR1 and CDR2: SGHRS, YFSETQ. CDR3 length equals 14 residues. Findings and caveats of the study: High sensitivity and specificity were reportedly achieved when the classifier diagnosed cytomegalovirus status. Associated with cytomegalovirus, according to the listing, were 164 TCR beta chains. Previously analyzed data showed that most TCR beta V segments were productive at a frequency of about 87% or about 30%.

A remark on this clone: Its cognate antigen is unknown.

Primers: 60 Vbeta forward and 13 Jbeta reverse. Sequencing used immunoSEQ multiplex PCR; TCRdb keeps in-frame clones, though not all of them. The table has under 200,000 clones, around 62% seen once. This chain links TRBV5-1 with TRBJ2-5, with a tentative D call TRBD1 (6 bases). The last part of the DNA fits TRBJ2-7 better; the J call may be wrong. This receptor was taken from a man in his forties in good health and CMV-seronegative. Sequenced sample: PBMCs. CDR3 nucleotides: TGCGCCAGCAGCTTGCCCGCAGGGGACTACGAGCAGTACTTC. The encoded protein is CASSLPAGDYEQYF.